This paragraph reports one T cell receptor (beta chain). This clone was detected once. It has no known antigen specificity. The sample holds no much larger clone one base away, and base qualities are not on file. The study tested focal radiation therapy combined with CTLA-4 blockade (ipilimumab) in patients with chemo-refractory metastatic non-small-cell lung cancer. The entry originates in a study of radiotherapy plus CTLA-4 blockade in lung cancer (dated by TCRdb to the late 2010s). General notes on the study: Among the enrolled patients, around 17% had an objective response, and about 30% reached disease control.

The study at large found these results: After treatment with radiotherapy and ipilimumab, TCR clones that originated in tumors expanded in peripheral blood. The strongest predictors of response were reported to be early dynamic shifts in blood T cell clones along with a rise in serum interferon-beta following radiation.

To prepare the library, the immunoSEQ multiplex PCR assay was applied. TCRdb mirrors the immuneACCESS table, restricted to in-frame sequences. Some clones are absent from its copies; in checked studies, under half trace to an unresolved V gene, and the reason for the others is unknown. The sample table records roughly 110,000 clones; about 83% of these occur just once. Over 2% of the sample is taken by the ten largest. The source material was peripheral blood, sampled from a patient treated with radiotherapy plus ipilimumab. This clonotype was sampled from a human donor with non-small cell lung cancer that progressed on radiotherapy plus ipilimumab. Some clones in this sample may be carry-over from other donors' samples.

The base sequence is TGTGCCATCAGAGGACGGGGGACTGAAGCTTTCTTT. Its protein product is CAIRGRGTEAFF. This receptor chain uses TRBV10-3 and TRBJ1-1; a tentative D call is TRBD1 (5 bases match). CDR1 is given as ENHRY and CDR2 as SYGVKD, both from the germline V gene. Trimming costs V 6 bases and J 5 bases, and their ends lie 10 bases apart. The cysteine opens and the phenylalanine closes a CDR3 of 12 amino acids. Kept here is only the CDR3 DNA, which spans 36 bases and is read in frame from base 1.